The T cell receptor beta chain under discussion was sequenced for a study of cytomegalovirus exposure and HLA in healthy donors. Overall study: Of some 400 genotyped donors, around 84% clustered with self-reported Caucasian donors. Study conclusions and caveats: Researchers counted over 150 TCR beta chains as cytomegalovirus-associated. There were three CMV-associated chains whose specificity for CMV antigens was confirmed in vitro. Rare TCR sequences dominated, though some public TCRs recurred in many donors.

J gave up 4 bases and V 2 bases, and 7 bases lay outside the gene matches. This CDR3 spans 15 amino acids. The germline V gene has CDR1 SGHTA and CDR2 FQGNSA. About this clone: Its antigen is undetermined.

Researchers ran the PCR with 60 Vbeta and 13 Jbeta primers. Repertoires were generated with immunoSEQ multiplex PCR, while TCRdb's copy carries only in-frame clones and drops some. There are roughly 110,000 clones in the sample; around two thirds occur only once, and about 2% lies in the top ten. This TCR came from a human donor in good health. Specimen: PBMCs. V and J are TRBV7-2 and TRBJ1-2, with 7 bases that match TRBD1. CDR3 amino acids: CASSLFAGGSYGYTF. DNA for the CDR3: TGTGCCAGCAGCTTATTCGCAGGGGGTAGCTATGGCTACACCTTC.